The 32 T cell receptor beta chains below come from one sample, sequenced in a study of cytotoxic CD8 clonotypes in ibrutinib-treated CLL. The protocol was immunoSEQ multiplex PCR, while the TCRdb copy is restricted to in-frame clones and leaves out a portion. The data contain approximately 90,000 clones, more than 70% of them singletons. Sample: PBMCs, taken after 24 months of ibrutinib treatment. These TCRs come from a human donor with chronic lymphocytic leukemia.

The chain couples TRBV15 to TRBJ2-5; D remains ambiguous. CDR1 LNHNV and CDR2 YYDKDF come from the germline V gene (reference sequence). V was clipped by 0 bases and J by 1 base, with 15 bases between them. The CDR3 loop spans 17 amino acids. DNA of the CDR3: TGTGCCACCAGCAGAGATAGTGGCAGCGAGACCCAAGAGACCCAGTACTTC. Its translation is CATSRDSGSETQETQYF.

This clone was picked up a small number of times. The chain carries TRBV11-3 and TRBJ1-2; no reliable D call. The germline V gene has CDR1 SGHNT and CDR2 YENEEA. This CDR3 comprises 14 residues. Trimming shortened V by 8 bases and J by 0 bases, and 13 bases separated the two germline ends. The CDR3 nucleotides read TGTGCCAGCTCAAGTGTAGGGTCTAACTATGGCTACACCTTC. Translation: CASSSVGSNYGYTF.

CDR3 in amino acids: CASSSGSSNQPQHF. DNA of the CDR3: TGCGCCAGCAGCTCCGGGTCTAGCAATCAGCCCCAGCATTTT. The rearrangement uses TRBV5-1 and TRBJ1-5; no definite D call. Germline CDR1 reads SGHRS; CDR2 reads YFSETQ. Trimming left V 3 bases short and J 0 bases short, with 7 bases between. The CDR3 has 14 residues.

The CDR3 spells CASSPSGLAGYNEQFF. The CDR3 coding sequence is TGTGCCAGCTCACCTTCGGGACTAGCGGGGTACAATGAGCAGTTCTTC. The gene calls are TRBV18 and TRBJ2-1; 13 bases are a match to TRBD2. CDR3 length: 16 amino acids. CDR1 and CDR2 (germline): KGHSH, LQKENI. V lost 3 bases and J lost 4; bases outside the gene matches: 3.

This clone occurred a few times. J is TRBJ2-7 and V is TRBV28; D not certain. Trimming removed 6 bases at V and 0 bases at J, with 6 bases between. Germline V gene lookup returns CDR1 MDHEN and CDR2 SYDVKM. CDR3 length equals 12 residues. Here the CDR3 reads CASSWSSYEQYF. CDR3 bases: TGTGCCAGCAGCTGGAGCTCCTACGAGCAGTACTTC.

This clone was detected only a few times. The CDR3 loop is CASSARGNSNTEAFF. DNA for the CDR3: TGTGCCAGCAGCGCTCGGGGGAATTCGAACACTGAAGCTTTCTTT. The V and J genes are TRBV2 and TRBJ1-1; the D gene is possibly TRBD1 (5 bases). CDR3 size: 15 residues. Germline V gene sequence: CDR1 SNHLY, CDR2 FYNNEI. Trimming took off 6 bases at V and 1 base at J, with 15 bases between the two ends.

This clone appeared once. This rearrangement joins TRBV30 to TRBJ2-7; D is ambiguous. Trimming took 1 base from V and 4 from J, leaving 8 bases between them. The CDR3 consists of 12 residues. CDR1 and CDR2 from the germline V gene are GTSNPN and SVGIG (reference sequence). The CDR3, as DNA: TGTGCCTGGAGTGCCGACTCTTACGAGCAGTACTTC. This codes for CAWSADSYEQYF.

This sequence joins TRBV5-6 and TRBJ2-7; the D is unclear. The CDR3 extends over 13 amino acids. The germline V gene has CDR1 SGHDT and CDR2 YYEEEE. V was trimmed by 4 bases and J by 3 bases, leaving 11 bases between them. The CDR3 bases are TGTGCCAGCAGCCAGGTCGGAGTCTACGAGCAGTACTTC. This translates into CASSQVGVYEQYF.

The chain recombines TRBV7-8 with TRBJ2-5; D may be TRBD1 (6 bases). Germline lookup yields CDR1 SGHVS and CDR2 FQNEAQ. Deletions cut 2 bases from V and 6 bases from J, with 10 bases between. CDR3 length: 13 amino acids. The CDR3 coding sequence is TGTGCCAGCAGCTTAACAGGGTTAAAGACCCAGTACTTC. Protein product: CASSLTGLKTQYF.

CDR3 sequence: CASSLDNTGELFF. The CDR3 nucleotides are TGTGCCAGCAGTTTGGATAACACCGGGGAGCTGTTTTTT. The rearrangement joins TRBV28 to TRBJ2-2; no reliable D call. Trimming cost V 3 bases and J 2 bases, with 4 bases left between them. Germline-derived CDR1 and CDR2 are MDHEN and SYDVKM. This CDR3 comprises 13 residues.

This clone was counted a few times. The chain has TRBV20-1 and TRBJ2-7; D is unclear. Per germline, CDR1 DFQATT and CDR2 SNEGSKA (reference sequence). The germline V and J ends were trimmed by 3 bases and 4 bases, with 7 bases remaining between them. The CDR3 runs 11 residues. The CDR3 DNA reads TGCAGTGCTAGCCGCGTATACGAGCAGTACTTC. As protein: CSASRVYEQYF.

The chain employs TRBV6-1 and TRBJ2-7, with 8 nucleotides matching TRBD1. Germline V gives CDR1 MNHNS, CDR2 SASEGT. The CDR3 is 13 amino acids. V trimming: 4 bases; J trimming: 3 bases; junction bases outside the gene matches: 2. CDR3 bases: TGTGCCAGCAGTGGGGACAGGCACTACGAGCAGTACTTC. Translation gives CASSGDRHYEQYF.

As DNA, the CDR3 is TGCGCCAGCAGTATGGGGGACAATCCCTATGGCACAGATACGCAGTATTTT. Protein sequence: CASSMGDNPYGTDTQYF. This sequence joins TRBV10-1 and TRBJ2-3; a possible D gene is TRBD1 (6 bases). Germline assignment: CDR1 WNHNN and CDR2 SYGVQD (reference sequence). The germline V and J ends were trimmed by 5 bases and 1 base, with 19 bases remaining between them. The CDR3 is made up of 17 amino acids.

The chain recombines TRBV14 with TRBJ2-7; no definite D call. Germline loops: CDR1 SGHDN, CDR2 FVKESK. The V and J ends lost 5 bases and 3 bases respectively, with 14 bases between them. CDR3 size: 14 residues. CDR3 sequence reads: CASSVARPNYEQYF. CDR3 DNA: TGTGCCAGCAGCGTGGCACGGCCTAACTACGAGCAGTACTTC.

This chain uses TRBV18 with TRBJ1-3; D is uncertain. Germline V gives CDR1 KGHSH, CDR2 LQKENI. V lost 0 bases, J lost 2 bases, and 8 bases lay in between. The CDR3 is made up of 15 amino acids. In DNA, the CDR3 is TGTGCCAGCTCACCACCGAAGGGAACTGGAAACACCATATATTTT. This sequence encodes CASSPPKGTGNTIYF.

The V and J genes are TRBV27 and TRBJ2-5; 16 positions match TRBD2. This CDR3 spans 20 amino acids. V lost 9 bases and J lost 5; bases outside the gene matches: 21. The germline V gene has CDR1 MNHEY and CDR2 SMNVEV (reference sequence). The CDR3 loop is CASVGQGGTSGGVNLETQYF. The CDR3 nucleotides read TGTGCCAGTGTCGGACAGGGTGGGACTAGCGGGGGGGTCAATCTGGAGACCCAGTACTTC.

Only a few counts were recorded for this clone. The chain employs TRBV4-1 and TRBJ2-7; TRBD1 matches 9 bases. Trimming took 4 bases from V and 6 from J; bases not matched to a gene: 7. This CDR3 comprises 14 residues. Germline CDR1 reads MGHRA; CDR2 reads YSYEKL. CDR3 loop: CASSPRDRVTEQYF. CDR3 coding DNA: TGCGCCAGCAGCCCCCGGGACAGGGTTACCGAGCAGTACTTC.

This rearrangement joins TRBV7-6 to TRBJ1-6; D possibly corresponds to TRBD1 (5 bases). CDR3 length: 13 residues. Germline V CDR1 and CDR2: SGHVS, FNYEAQ. The V gene lost 3 bases and the J gene lost 7 bases, with 7 bases spanning the gap. CDR3 residues: CASSFRQNSPLHF. The CDR3 nucleotides read TGTGCCAGCAGCTTCCGACAGAATTCACCCCTCCACTTT.

This clone was counted only a few times. The chain links TRBV5-6 to TRBJ1-6, with TRBD1 as a possible D gene (5 bases). The CDR3 has 17 residues. Germline assignment: CDR1 SGHDT and CDR2 YYEEEE. Deletions cut 0 bases from V and 10 bases from J, with 20 bases between. The CDR3 DNA is TGTGCCAGCAGCTTGGCGTGGGGCAATTTTGCGAGCTCACCCCTCCACTTT. It is translated as CASSLAWGNFASSPLHF.

This clone has more than one count but fewer than ten. The V call is TRBV18, the J call TRBJ2-7; D uncertain. Germline CDR1 is KGHSH and CDR2 is LQKENI. The ends were cut back, 0 bases at V and 6 bases at J, with 12 bases in the middle. The CDR3 extends over 14 amino acids. The chain's CDR3 is CASSPPLGPIEQYF. DNA of the CDR3: TGTGCCAGCTCACCACCGTTAGGACCGATCGAGCAGTACTTC. Combining the CDR3 with reference TRBV18 and TRBJ2-7 gives the whole variable domain NAGVMQNPRHLVRRRGQEARLRCSPMKGHSHVYWYRQLPEEGLKFMVYLQKENIIDESGMPKERFSAEFPKEGPSILRIQQVVRGDSAAYFCASSPPLGPIEQYFGPGTRLTVT.

This chain connects TRBV14 to TRBJ2-7, with D perhaps being TRBD1 or TRBD2 (5 bases each). The CDR3 runs 17 residues. Germline V lookup: CDR1 SGHDN, CDR2 FVKESK. The V end was cut by 3 bases, the J end by 0 bases, with 18 bases between. The chain's CDR3 is CASSHPPRDASSYEQYF. The DNA of the CDR3 is TGTGCCAGCAGCCACCCACCCCGGGACGCTAGCTCCTACGAGCAGTACTTC.

The chain couples TRBV10-3 to TRBJ2-1; TRBD1 matches 9 bases. The CDR3 loop spans 15 amino acids. V lost 11 bases, J lost 8 bases, and 16 bases stayed unmatched. Germline V gene sequence: CDR1 ENHRY, CDR2 SYGVKD. This chain's CDR3 is CAARTGTGNSDEQFF. The CDR3 region has the DNA TGTGCCGCTCGTACCGGGACAGGGAATTCCGATGAGCAGTTCTTC.

This clone has at least ten counts. This specimen includes other DNA sequences encoding the same CDR3. The chain uses TRBV5-1 and TRBJ1-1; D gene unclear. In germline, CDR1 is SGHRS, CDR2 YFSETQ. The CDR3 is 13 residues long. Trimming removed 2 bases from V and 1 base from J, with 6 bases in between. The CDR3 region has the DNA TGCGCCAGCAGCTTTTCAGGGAACACTGAAGCTTTCTTT. Translated: CASSFSGNTEAFF.

The chain is built from TRBV19 and TRBJ1-5; TRBD1 matches at 11 bases. This CDR3 is 17 amino acids long. V shed 4 bases and J 2 bases; nucleotides not matched to a gene: 7. CDR1 and CDR2 (germline): LNHDA, SQIVND (reference sequence). CDR3 nucleotides: TGTGCCAGTAGTAATGGACAGGGGGCCGTGGGCAATCAGCCCCAGCATTTT. Amino acids: CASSNGQGAVGNQPQHF.

The genes are TRBV19 and TRBJ2-3; tentative D call: TRBD1 (6 bases). V was pared by 4 bases and J by 0 bases, with 14 bases between. The CDR3 is made up of 16 amino acids. Looked up from germline, CDR1 is LNHDA and CDR2 is SQIVND (reference sequence). CDR3 in amino acids: CASSNAGRGSTDTQYF. The CDR3 DNA reads TGTGCCAGTAGTAACGCAGGCAGGGGAAGCACAGATACGCAGTATTTT.

V usage is TRBV6-1 and J usage is TRBJ1-2, with D maybe TRBD1 (5 bases). This CDR3 contains 15 residues. Trimming cost V 0 bases and J 4 bases, with 12 bases left between them. Germline lookup yields CDR1 MNHNS and CDR2 SASEGT. CDR3 protein: CASSEARGIAYGYTF. DNA for the CDR3: TGTGCCAGCAGTGAAGCGCGGGGGATCGCCTATGGCTACACCTTC.

The rearrangement uses TRBV19 and TRBJ2-3; 14 bases fit TRBD2. CDR3 size: 15 residues. Germline-derived CDR1 and CDR2 are LNHDA and SQIVND (reference sequence). The V and J ends lost 5 bases and 6 bases, in that order; junction bases with no gene match: 4. In nucleotides, the CDR3 is TGTGCCAGTAGTGGGACTAGCGGGAGACCTGATACGCAGTATTTT. This codes for CASSGTSGRPDTQYF.

The chain carries TRBV15 and TRBJ2-5, with D perhaps matching TRBD2 (6 bases). V dropped 1 base and J dropped 2 bases, with 8 bases sitting between them. The CDR3 extends over 14 amino acids. Germline values: CDR1 LNHNV, CDR2 YYDKDF (reference sequence). CDR3 sequence (DNA): TGTGCCACCAGCAGAGGGACTAATCAAGAGACCCAGTACTTC. It codes for CATSRGTNQETQYF.

This clone turned up a few times. The chain joins TRBV9 to TRBJ1-3; the D is unclear. Trimming stripped 0 bases from V and 0 bases from J, with 10 bases between. Per the germline V gene, CDR1 is SGDLS and CDR2 is YYNGEE. This CDR3 has 16 residues. Here the CDR3 DNA reads TGTGCCAGCAGCGTAGGGGCAGCAGTCTCTGGAAACACCATATATTTT. Protein sequence: CASSVGAAVSGNTIYF. Looking up the rest from reference TRBV9 and TRBJ1-3 gives the full variable domain: DSGVTQTPKHLITATGQRVTLRCSPRSGDLSVYWYQQSLDQGLQFLIQYYNGEERAKGNILERFSAQQFPDLHSELNLSSLELGDSALYFCASSVGAAVSGNTIYFGEGSWLTVV.

The chain links TRBV5-1 to TRBJ2-1; no clear D. Germline values: CDR1 SGHRS, CDR2 YFSETQ. The V end was cut by 3 bases, the J end by 0 bases, with 7 bases between. The CDR3 has 14 residues. For the CDR3, the DNA is TGCGCCAGCAGCTCTAAGAACTCCTACAATGAGCAGTTCTTC. Translation gives CASSSKNSYNEQFF.

V gene TRBV11-2 combines with J gene TRBJ1-3; D uncertain. The CDR3 is 16 amino acids. V was pared by 2 bases and J by 1 base, with 12 bases between. Germline V gene sequence: CDR1 SGHAT, CDR2 FQNNGV. CDR3 in DNA: TGTGCCAGCAGCTTATTGGTCCAGGCATCTGGAAACACCATATATTTT. Protein product: CASSLLVQASGNTIYF. Full variable domain (outside the CDR3, taken from reference TRBV11-2 and TRBJ1-3): EAGVAQSPRYKIIEKRQSVAFWCNPISGHATLYWYQQILGQGPKLLIQFQNNGVVDDSQLPKDRFSAERLKGVDSTLKIQPAKLEDSAVYLCASSLLVQASGNTIYFGEGSWLTVV.

V gene TRBV9 combines with J gene TRBJ1-1; 7 nucleotides line up with TRBD1. The CDR3 spans 15 residues. J lost 0 bases, V lost 4 bases, and 6 bases had no gene match. Germline CDR1 SGDLS, CDR2 YYNGEE. This CDR3 is CASSLYRGMNTEAFF. The CDR3 DNA reads as TGTGCCAGCAGCCTCTACAGGGGAATGAACACTGAAGCTTTCTTT.